This T cell receptor beta chain was obtained from a study of blood T cell repertoires in COVID-19. Study as a whole: Italy, Spain and the United States were the sources of the convalescent and acute COVID-19 samples.

Profiled with immunoSEQ multiplex PCR; TCRdb holds only in-frame clones, not every one. Altogether roughly 41,000 clones are present, about 85% being singletons, with the ten largest covering 4.3%. Input material: peripheral blood. This TCR was sampled from a man aged 55 to 69 with acute or convalescent COVID-19.

The CDR3 reads CASSVARTGGEQYF. The CDR3 DNA reads as TGTGCCAGCAGCGTAGCCAGGACAGGAGGCGAGCAGTACTTC. V gene TRBV9 combines with J gene TRBJ2-7, with 7 bases fitting TRBD1. The V segment lost 0 bases and the J segment 6 bases; nucleotides outside the gene matches: 6. This CDR3 is built from 14 residues. Germline lookup yields CDR1 SGDLS and CDR2 YYNGEE.